This T cell receptor (beta chain) was profiled in a study of cytomegalovirus exposure and HLA in healthy donors. Findings of the study overall: A cluster of highly shared sequence variants was likely a sequencing artifact.

PCR was performed using 60 Vbeta and 13 Jbeta primers. Assay: immunoSEQ multiplex PCR; the TCRdb copy retains only in-frame clones and omits some. The data hold about 180,000 clones, with roughly 75% observed a single time. Notes on this clone: The antigen is unknown.

The CDR3 spans 12 residues. V lost 11 bases and J 5 bases, leaving 15 bases between the germline ends. Germline loops: CDR1 LNHDA, CDR2 SQIVND (reference sequence). The sequence derives from a man aged 40-50 years in good health and CMV-seronegative. Material: PBMCs. This sequence joins TRBV19 and TRBJ1-1, with D maybe TRBD1 (5 bases). CDR3 protein: CASNPGGTEAFF. In DNA form, the CDR3 reads TGTGCCTCAAACCCGGGGGGAACTGAAGCTTTCTTT.